Included here is one TCR beta chain sequence, with context. Its antigen has not been determined. Base qualities are not provided; no much larger clone lies one nucleotide away. This specimen belongs to a study of T-cell memory formation after mild COVID-19 (dated by TCRdb to the early 2020s). In the study overall: TCR sequence clusters from the two donors were found to be largely donor specific. In a couple of donors, T-cell clones that expanded and contracted after mild COVID-19 were tracked by sequencing TCRalpha and TCRbeta repertoires over time. Two young, previously healthy adult volunteers made up the cohort, one male and one female.

Trimming leaves V shorter by 7 bases and J shorter by 3 bases, with the junction holding 9 bases beyond the gene matches. CDR1 and CDR2, looked up from the germline V gene, are ENHRY and SYGVKD. The CDR3 spans 15 residues, from the cysteine through the phenylalanine. The kept DNA is CDR3 alone, 45 bases in frame from the first base. Sequenced on an Illumina NovaSeq 6000. Using 5'RACE with constant-segment primers, TCRalpha and TCRbeta cDNA libraries were constructed, with sample barcodes and unique molecular identifiers added in the process. Trizol reagent was used to extract RNA from every sample. Library amplification was performed in two PCR steps, and a second sample barcode and Illumina TruSeq adapters were introduced in the second step. Sequencing of the libraries was done on an Illumina NovaSeq, producing 2 x 150 bp paired-end reads. The original methods were these. The reads were demultiplexed and collapsed into UMI-guided consensus sequences using migec v1.2.7. With mixcr v2.1.11, UMI consensuses were aligned to TRA and TRB V and J templates and assembled into clonotypes. Expanded or contracted clonotypes were those called significant by both edgeR and NoisET, with noise models trained on biological replicates. edgeR calls used a false discovery rate-adjusted p below 0.01 and a log2 fold-change threshold of 1. As an exploratory analysis of dynamics, PCA with hierarchical clustering was applied to max-normalized trajectories of the 1000 most abundant clonotypes. The CD4 or CD8 phenotype of responding clones was assigned using the separately sequenced CD4+ and CD8+ repertoires. TCRdb passed the public sequencing reads through fastp at Q25 and MiXCR, retaining productive beta sequences. Every distinct CDR3 protein forms one entry, paired with its most common genes and DNA. The V and J calls come from TCRdb's annotation, not from the publication. Across this sample there are about 190,000 distinct CDR3 sequences, with around 20% seen only once. 2.4% of the sample lies in the top ten.

Ficoll-Paque density gradient centrifugation was used to isolate PBMCs. Broad study findings and their caveats: Clones contracting from day 15 to 85 had balanced CD4/CD8 phenotypes, while a second wave expanding from day 15 to 37 was biased towards CD4+. Only a couple of mild cases were covered by the study, and larger cohorts that include severe cases with pre-infection samples were considered necessary. Contracting CD4+ clones turned up mainly in the CM and EM memory subsets, whereas EMRA was where CD8+ clones were enriched. SARS-CoV-2 specificity of the second-wave clones peaking on day 37 was not confirmed. Some responding clones were detected in pre-infection memory, suggesting pre-existing cross-reactive memory T cells joined the SARS-CoV-2 response.

The clonotype comes from an adult woman who had mild COVID-19 (a few samples of this study predate the infection). The sample titles of this study are shuffled in the database, so cell type and time point are left out; the donor was told from shared clones. Here the chain combines TRBV10-3 and TRBJ2-7; TRBD2 agrees with 10 junctional bases. Sequenced: PBMCs or a T cell subset sorted from them (not recorded which). The CDR3 is CAITMGLANHYEQYF. The DNA reads TGTGCCATCACCATGGGACTAGCGAACCACTACGAGCAGTACTTC.